Below are 25 T cell receptor beta chains sequenced from a single sample in a study of shared clonotypes between healthy human individuals. Some clones are missing from TCRdb's copy, which holds only in-frame ones; the method was immunoSEQ multiplex PCR. The table records 1,400,000 or so clones, approximately 98.5% of them present only once. The sample comprised naive CD4+ T cells sorted from blood. Subset specified: CD45RA+ positively selected. The source of these receptors is a man aged 30-40 years in good health.

The chain links TRBV5-4 to TRBJ1-3; D call uncertain. CDR1 is SGHNT and CDR2 is YYREEE in the germline V gene (reference sequence). V was cut by 5 bases and J by 0 bases, with 18 bases left in between. The CDR3 extends over 17 amino acids. CDR3 in DNA: TGTGCCAGCAGAAAAAGACCCCGTTTGGACTCTGGAAACACCATATATTTT. It is translated as CASRKRPRLDSGNTIYF.

The chain links TRBV29-1 to TRBJ2-7; TRBD1 matches 8 bases. Germline lookup yields CDR1 SQVTM and CDR2 ANQGSEA. Trimming removed 5 bases from V and 2 bases from J; junction bases left unmatched: 5. This CDR3 has 13 amino acids. CDR3 DNA: TGCAGCGTTTTATACAGGGGGACCTACGAGCAGTACTTC. The encoded protein is CSVLYRGTYEQYF.

The J gene is TRBJ2-5, the V gene TRBV18; maybe TRBD2 (7 bases). The V end lost 0 bases, the J end lost 3 bases, and 17 bases lay between the germline ends. The CDR3 length is 17 residues. Germline values: CDR1 KGHSH, CDR2 LQKENI. DNA for the CDR3: TGTGCCAGCTCACCACCCGGCGGGAGTTGGGACAAAGAGACCCAGTACTTC. Its translation: CASSPPGGSWDKETQYF.

This sequence joins TRBV25-1 and TRBJ2-7, with D perhaps assigned TRBD1 or TRBD2 (6 bases each). This CDR3 is 15 amino acids long. Germline V gives CDR1 MGHDK, CDR2 SYGVNS. Deletions cut 6 bases from V and 3 bases from J, with 18 bases between. Written as DNA, the CDR3 is TGTGCCAGCAGCAAAGGGGGGTTATCGGGCTACGAGCAGTACTTC. Translated: CASSKGGLSGYEQYF.

The rearrangement uses TRBV7-2 and TRBJ2-7, with 12 bases matching TRBD1. Trimming at V came to 5 bases and at J to 2 bases, leaving 7 bases not matched to a gene. CDR3 length equals 16 residues. Germline CDR1 and CDR2: SGHTA and FQGNSA. The CDR3 nucleotides read TGTGCCAGCAGCGAAGGGACAGGGGGCATAACCTACGAGCAGTACTTC. Protein sequence: CASSEGTGGITYEQYF.

V and J are TRBV6-6 and TRBJ2-4; maybe TRBD2 (6 bases). Trimming removed 7 bases at V and 0 bases at J, with 13 bases between. This CDR3 has 15 amino acids. Germline lookup yields CDR1 MNHNY and CDR2 SVGAGI (reference sequence). The CDR3 loop reads CASTPTSQAKNIQYF. The CDR3 nucleotides read TGTGCCAGCACCCCGACTAGTCAAGCCAAAAACATTCAGTACTTC.

This chain joins TRBV11-2 and TRBJ1-4; D call uncertain. Germline-derived CDR1 and CDR2 are SGHAT and FQNNGV. The CDR3 is 14 amino acids. V dropped 5 bases and J dropped 4 bases, with 11 bases sitting between them. CDR3 bases: TGTGCCAGCAGCGCCGCGGTAGTTAATGAAAAACTGTTTTTT. Translated, it gives CASSAAVVNEKLFF.

The rearrangement joins TRBV15 to TRBJ2-7, with TRBD1 matching 7 bases. Germline V gene sequence: CDR1 LNHNV, CDR2 YYDKDF (reference sequence). V lost 6 bases and J lost 5; bases outside the gene matches: 7. The CDR3 spans 13 residues. Written as DNA, the CDR3 is TGTGCCACCAGAGGACAGGCTTCCCACGAGCAGTACTTC. It specifies CATRGQASHEQYF.

Concerning this clone: This specimen includes other DNA sequences encoding the same CDR3. The chain uses TRBV5-1 and TRBJ1-5; D gene ambiguous. From germline, CDR1 is SGHRS and CDR2 YFSETQ. Deletions cut 0 bases from V and 6 bases from J, with 10 bases between. The CDR3 has 14 residues. In nucleotides, the CDR3 is TGCGCCAGCAGCTTGGAGGGTGCGGGTCAGCCCCAGCATTTT. Residues: CASSLEGAGQPQHF. Full variable domain (rest looked up from reference TRBV5-1 and TRBJ1-5): KAGVTQTPRYLIKTRGQQVTLSCSPISGHRSVSWYQQTPGQGLQFLFEYFSETQRNKGNFPGRFSGRQFSNSRSEMNVSTLELGDSALYLCASSLEGAGQPQHFGDGTRLSIL.

This clone came up once. The genes are TRBV6-1 and TRBJ2-7; 10 nucleotides align to TRBD2. The J segment lost 6 bases and the V segment lost 6 bases, leaving 5 bases of the junction unmatched. The CDR3 runs to 13 residues. Looked up from germline, CDR1 is MNHNS and CDR2 is SASEGT. The CDR3 DNA sequence: TGTGCCAGCAGAGGGACTAGCGTTGGCGAGCAGTACTTC. Residues: CASRGTSVGEQYF.

The rearrangement joins TRBV5-6 to TRBJ2-7, with a possible D match to TRBD1 (6 bases). V lost 4 bases and J lost 6, with 17 bases in between. CDR3 length: 14 amino acids. CDR1 and CDR2 from the germline V gene are SGHDT and YYEEEE. The CDR3 loop is CASSLRDKPGEQYF. CDR3 DNA: TGTGCCAGCAGCCTCCGGGACAAACCTGGCGAGCAGTACTTC.

CDR3 sequence reads: CASSRLRQGLLISYEQYF. As DNA, the CDR3 is TGTGCCAGCAGCCGGCTGAGACAGGGACTTTTGATCTCCTACGAGCAGTACTTC. The J gene is TRBJ2-7, the V gene TRBV5-6; TRBD1 might be the D (7 bases). The CDR3 is made up of 18 amino acids. Germline V CDR1 and CDR2: SGHDT, YYEEEE. V lost 4 bases and J lost 0, with 23 bases in between. Based on the CDR3 plus reference TRBV5-6 and TRBJ2-7, the full variable domain is DAGVTQSPTHLIKTRGQQVTLRCSPKSGHDTVSWYQQALGQGPQFIFQYYEEEERQRGNFPDRFSGHQFPNYSSELNVNALLLGDSALYLCASSRLRQGLLISYEQYFGPGTRLTVT.

V gene TRBV7-7 combines with J gene TRBJ2-7; the match to TRBD2 covers 10 bases. The CDR3 loop spans 18 amino acids. The V gene end was trimmed by 1 base and the J gene end by 2 bases; junction bases not matched to a gene: 11. The germline V gene has CDR1 SSHAT and CDR2 FNYEAQ (reference sequence). As DNA, the CDR3 is TGTGCCAGCAGCTTAGGGCTAGCGGGAGCCCTCAAACCCTACGAGCAGTACTTC. This gives the protein CASSLGLAGALKPYEQYF.

The chain links TRBV21-1 to TRBJ2-7; TRBD2 is the table's D call and was not checked against the DNA. TRBV21-1 constitutes a pseudogene. The CDR3 consists of 12 residues. CDR3 sequence reads: CASSNSVYEQYF. In DNA, the CDR3 is TGTGCCAGCAGCAACTCTGTCTACGAGCAGTACTTC.

The chain links TRBV7-2 to TRBJ2-7, with 11 nucleotides matching TRBD2. The V segment lost 5 bases and the J segment 7 bases; nucleotides outside the gene matches: 10. This CDR3 region has 15 residues. Germline V gene lookup returns CDR1 SGHTA and CDR2 FQGNSA. The CDR3 here is CASSNSGRGVWEQYF. The DNA for the CDR3 is TGTGCCAGCAGCAATAGCGGGAGGGGAGTATGGGAGCAGTACTTC. The full variable domain, its missing parts supplied by reference TRBV7-2 and TRBJ2-7, is GAGVSQSPSNKVTEKGKDVELRCDPISGHTALYWYRQSLGQGLEFLIYFQGNSAPDKSGLPSDRFSAERTGGSVSTLTIQRTQQEDSAVYLCASSNSGRGVWEQYFGPGTRLTVT.

In regard to this clone: One end of the junction varies from germline; a read error may be responsible. The rearrangement uses TRBV29-1 and TRBJ1-1, with D tentatively TRBD1 (6 bases). Germline CDR1 is SQVTM and CDR2 is ANQGSEA. This CDR3 comprises 10 residues. In nucleotides, the CDR3 is TGCAGCGCATCAGGGGAATCTACCTCCTTT. It encodes CSASGESTSF.

J is TRBJ1-5 and V is TRBV27; TRBD1 aligns across 8 bases. Germline V CDR1 and CDR2: MNHEY, SMNVEV (reference sequence). The CDR3 covers 16 residues. After removal of 5 bases from V and 7 bases from J, the junction contained 13 bases not matched to a gene. The chain's CDR3 is CASSPLGTGIFQPQHF. The CDR3 DNA reads as TGTGCCAGCAGTCCCTTGGGGACAGGAATTTTCCAGCCCCAGCATTTT.

The chain employs TRBV30 and TRBJ2-7, with D unresolved. V was trimmed by 6 bases and J by 2 bases, leaving 8 bases between them. Germline V gene data show CDR1 as GTSNPN and CDR2 as SVGIG (reference sequence). The CDR3 length is 11 residues. CDR3 DNA sequence: TGTGCCTGCTCAACGGCCTACGAGCAGTACTTC. Amino acid sequence: CACSTAYEQYF.

The chain couples TRBV6-5 to TRBJ1-4; no clear D gene. CDR3 length: 16 amino acids. V was pared by 0 bases and J by 0 bases, with 8 bases between. The germline CDR1 and CDR2 sequences are MNHEY and SVGAGI. The CDR3 reads CASSYSLAATNEKLFF. DNA for the CDR3: TGTGCCAGCAGTTACTCGTTAGCAGCAACTAATGAAAAACTGTTTTTT.

V usage is TRBV2 and J usage is TRBJ1-3, with D maybe TRBD1 (5 bases). Looked up from germline, CDR1 is SNHLY and CDR2 is FYNNEI. CDR3 length: 18 amino acids. V shed 8 bases and J shed 0 bases, with 23 bases lying between them. CDR3 nucleotides: TGTGCCAGCTCGCAGTGGGCGCCAGGGAGCGCCTCTGGAAACACCATATATTTT. This codes for CASSQWAPGSASGNTIYF.

Here the CDR3 reads CASSYRRDTQYF. The CDR3, as DNA: TGCGCCAGCAGCTACCGTAGAGATACGCAGTATTTT. The chain employs TRBV5-1 and TRBJ2-3; no firm D call. Per germline, CDR1 SGHRS and CDR2 YFSETQ. Trimming stripped 3 bases from V and 5 bases from J, with 7 bases between. The CDR3 is 12 residues long.

In its sample, this clone was seen once. The chain is built from TRBV29-1 and TRBJ2-1; D may be TRBD2 (6 bases). With 3 bases removed from V and 10 bases from J, the gap between germline ends came to 19 bases. The CDR3 consists of 14 residues. From germline, CDR1 is SQVTM and CDR2 ANQGSEA. This CDR3 is CSVDPLTSLREQFF. The CDR3 nucleotides are TGCAGCGTTGACCCATTGACTAGTCTTCGAGAGCAGTTCTTC.

Only one count was recorded for this clone. This chain links TRBV18 with TRBJ1-2; tentative D call: TRBD1 (6 bases). The V gene lost 6 bases and the J gene lost 1 base, with 9 bases spanning the gap. CDR1 is KGHSH and CDR2 is LQKENI in the germline V gene. The CDR3 consists of 13 residues. The CDR3 DNA sequence: TGTGCCAGCTCCCGACAGGATAACTATGGCTACACCTTC. This translates into CASSRQDNYGYTF. The full variable domain, its missing parts supplied by reference TRBV18 and TRBJ1-2, is NAGVMQNPRHLVRRRGQEARLRCSPMKGHSHVYWYRQLPEEGLKFMVYLQKENIIDESGMPKERFSAEFPKEGPSILRIQQVVRGDSAAYFCASSRQDNYGYTFGSGTRLTVV.

The rearrangement joins TRBV19 to TRBJ2-7, with TRBD1 matching 9 bases. V trimming: 3 bases; J trimming: 3 bases; junction bases outside the gene matches: 6. This CDR3 has 15 residues. Germline V gene lookup returns CDR1 LNHDA and CDR2 SQIVND (reference sequence). The CDR3 bases are TGTGCCAGTAGTATTCAGGGGACAGGGATCTACGAGCAGTACTTC. Protein: CASSIQGTGIYEQYF.

The V call is TRBV6-1, the J call TRBJ2-1; TRBD1 matches at 7 bases. In germline, CDR1 is MNHNS, CDR2 SASEGT. Unmatched junction bases numbered 3, after V lost 4 bases and J lost 3 bases. The CDR3 sequence is 14 residues long. CDR3 in DNA: TGTGCCAGCAGTGGACAGGGCTACTACAATGAGCAGTTCTTC. Translation gives CASSGQGYYNEQFF.